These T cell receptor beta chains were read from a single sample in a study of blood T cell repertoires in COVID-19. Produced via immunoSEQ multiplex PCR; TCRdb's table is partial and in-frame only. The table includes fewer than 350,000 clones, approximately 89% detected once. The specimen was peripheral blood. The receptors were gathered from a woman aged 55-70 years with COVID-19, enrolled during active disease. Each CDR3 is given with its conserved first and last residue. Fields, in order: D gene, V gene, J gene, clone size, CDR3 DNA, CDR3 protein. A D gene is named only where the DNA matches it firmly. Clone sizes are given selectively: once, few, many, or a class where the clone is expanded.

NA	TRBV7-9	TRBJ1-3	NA	TGTGCCAGCAGCTTAGCGATATCCGGCGACAGTAGGAGCAACACCATATATTTT	CASSLAISGDSRSNTIYF
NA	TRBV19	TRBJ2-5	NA	TGTGCCAGTACCGACAGGATCCAAGAGACCCAGTACTTC	CASTDRIQETQYF
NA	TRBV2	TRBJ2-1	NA	TGTGCCAGCAGCTCCCTCGACAATGAGCAGTTCTTC	CASSSLDNEQFF
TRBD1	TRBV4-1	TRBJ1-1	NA	TGCGCCAGCAGCCACGCTCTCCTCAGGGGGGTTAACACTGAAGCTTTCTTT	CASSHALLRGVNTEAFF
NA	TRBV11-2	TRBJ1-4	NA	TGTGCCAGCAGCTTAGGGCCTCAGGGCGGAAAACTGTTTTTT	CASSLGPQGGKLFF
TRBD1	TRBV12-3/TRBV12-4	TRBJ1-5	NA	TGTGCCAGCAGCCTGACAGGGGAGGGGACCCAGCATTTT	CASSLTGEGTQHF
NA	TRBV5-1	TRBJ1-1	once	TGCGCCAGCAGCTTGGTTGGGGGCGCGGTGAACACTGAAGCTTTCTTT	CASSLVGGAVNTEAFF
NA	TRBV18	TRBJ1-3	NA	TGTGCCAGCTCCCCCGGGCCTACGGGGACCATATATTTT	CASSPGPTGTIYF
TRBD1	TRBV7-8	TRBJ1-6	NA	TGTGCCAGCAGCTTACCCCGCACAGGGGAAAATTCACCCCTCCACTTT	CASSLPRTGENSPLHF
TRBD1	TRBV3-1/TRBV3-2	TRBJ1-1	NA	TGTGCCAGCAGCAACGCACAGGGGGCGCTTCGGGCTGAAGCTTTCTTT	CASSNAQGALRAEAFF
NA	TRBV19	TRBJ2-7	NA	TGTGCCAGTAGTACCAAGGAGGCCTACGAGCAGTACTTC	CASSTKEAYEQYF
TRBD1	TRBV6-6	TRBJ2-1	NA	TGTGCCAGCAGGACTTGGGGGACAGGGGCGAGTGAGCAGTTCTTC	CASRTWGTGASEQFF
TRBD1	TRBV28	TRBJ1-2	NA	TGTGCCAGCAGTTTCACAGGGACAGCAAAAGTCTATGGCTACACCTTC	CASSFTGTAKVYGYTF
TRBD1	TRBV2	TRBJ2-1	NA	TGTGCCAGCAGTCGCTCGGGACAGGGCCTTTACAATGAGCAGTTCTTC	CASSRSGQGLYNEQFF
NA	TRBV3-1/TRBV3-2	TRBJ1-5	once	TGTGCCAGCAGTAAAGGCCGAGGAGTCAGGGGAAATCAGCCCCAGCATTTT	CASSKGRGVRGNQPQHF
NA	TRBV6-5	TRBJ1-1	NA	TGTGCCAGCACGGCGGTGGGGAACACTGAAGCTTTCTTT	CASTAVGNTEAFF
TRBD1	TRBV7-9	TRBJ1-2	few	TGTGCCAGCAGCCCGGACAGGGAACACTATGGCTACACCTTC	CASSPDREHYGYTF
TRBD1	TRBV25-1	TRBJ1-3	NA	TGTGCCAGCAGTGAGGACAGGGGGCCTAGAAACACCATATATTTT	CASSEDRGPRNTIYF
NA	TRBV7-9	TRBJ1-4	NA	TGTGCCAGCAGCCTTGTCGGGGGTGAAAAACTGTTTTTT	CASSLVGGEKLFF
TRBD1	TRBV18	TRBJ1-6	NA	TGTGCCAGCTCACCGGGTCAACAGGGGAATTCACCCCTCCACTTT	CASSPGQQGNSPLHF
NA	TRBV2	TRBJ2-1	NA	TGTGCCAGCAGTGAATCCCAGGTGTCTAATTACAATGAGCAGTTCTTC	CASSESQVSNYNEQFF
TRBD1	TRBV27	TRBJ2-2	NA	TGTGCCAGCAGTGAATACAGGGGAAACACCGGGGAGCTGTTTTTT	CASSEYRGNTGELFF
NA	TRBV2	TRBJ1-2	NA	TGTGCCAGCTCAGGACAGAGCTATGGCTACACCTTC	CASSGQSYGYTF
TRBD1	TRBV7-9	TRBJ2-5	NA	TGTGCCAGCAGCCGCGGGACAGGTGGTGAGGAGACCCAGTACTTC	CASSRGTGGEETQYF
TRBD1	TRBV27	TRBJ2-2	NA	TGTGCCAGCAGTTTACGCGACAGGGGAACCGGGGAGCTGTTTTTT	CASSLRDRGTGELFF
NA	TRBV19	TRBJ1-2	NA	TGTGCCAGTAGCACAGGGACCTATGGCTACACCTTC	CASSTGTYGYTF
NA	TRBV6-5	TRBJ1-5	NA	TGTGCCAGCAGTTACTCGCCAGGTCGACAGCCCCAGCATTTT	CASSYSPGRQPQHF
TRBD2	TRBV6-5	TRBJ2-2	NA	TGTGCCAGCAACCGCGGGGGGGCCCCCGGGGAGCTGTTTTTT	CASNRGGAPGELFF
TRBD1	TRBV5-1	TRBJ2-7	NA	TGCGCCAGCAGCTACGGGGACAGGGGATCATCCGAGCAGTACTTC	CASSYGDRGSSEQYF
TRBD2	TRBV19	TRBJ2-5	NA	TGTGCCAGTAGTAATCAAGCGGGGGGGCTGGAGACCCAGTACTTC	CASSNQAGGLETQYF
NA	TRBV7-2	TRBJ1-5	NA	TGTGCCAGCAGCTTTTACAGGGACCCAGGGCCCCAGCATTTT	CASSFYRDPGPQHF
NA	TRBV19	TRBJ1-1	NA	TGTGCCAGTAGTATAGGCAGAGCCGGGGAGGGTGAAGCTTTCTTT	CASSIGRAGEGEAFF
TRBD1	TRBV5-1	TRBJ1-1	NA	TGCGCCAGCAGCGGCGGGACAGGGGTTAACACTGAAGCTTTCTTT	CASSGGTGVNTEAFF
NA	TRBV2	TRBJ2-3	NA	TGTGCCAGCAGTGATTCCCTAGGCACAGATACGCAGTATTTT	CASSDSLGTDTQYF
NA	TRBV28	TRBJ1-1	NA	TGTGCCAGCAGCTCTCCTACAGGGTTAAGGAACACTGAAGCTTTCTTT	CASSSPTGLRNTEAFF
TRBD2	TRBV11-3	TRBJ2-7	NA	TGTGCCAGCAGCTTAAGCGGGGGCCTTTTCTACGAGCAGTACTTC	CASSLSGGLFYEQYF
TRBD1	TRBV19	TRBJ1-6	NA	TGTGCCAGTAGTATATTGGGACAGGGGTCTTCACCCCTCCACTTT	CASSILGQGSSPLHF
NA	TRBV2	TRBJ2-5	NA	TGTGCCATCATACCGCGTGAGGGGAGGAAGACCCAGTACTTC	CAIIPREGRKTQYF
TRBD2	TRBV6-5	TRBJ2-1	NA	TGTGCCAGCAGTCGTAGCGGGGTTACCTACAATGAGCAGTTCTTC	CASSRSGVTYNEQFF
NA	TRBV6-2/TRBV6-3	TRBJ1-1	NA	TGTGCCAGCAGTTACTCAGGGACACTTAACACTGAAGCTTTCTTT	CASSYSGTLNTEAFF
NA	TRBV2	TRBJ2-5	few	TGTGCCAGCAGTGAGGAGGAGACCCAGTACTTC	CASSEEETQYF
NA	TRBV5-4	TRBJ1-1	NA	TGTGCCAGCAGCCCTAGACAGGCGAGCACTGAAGCTTTCTTT	CASSPRQASTEAFF
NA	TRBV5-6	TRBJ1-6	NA	TGTGCCAGCAGCTTGGTGACAGCCAATTCACCCCTCCACTTT	CASSLVTANSPLHF